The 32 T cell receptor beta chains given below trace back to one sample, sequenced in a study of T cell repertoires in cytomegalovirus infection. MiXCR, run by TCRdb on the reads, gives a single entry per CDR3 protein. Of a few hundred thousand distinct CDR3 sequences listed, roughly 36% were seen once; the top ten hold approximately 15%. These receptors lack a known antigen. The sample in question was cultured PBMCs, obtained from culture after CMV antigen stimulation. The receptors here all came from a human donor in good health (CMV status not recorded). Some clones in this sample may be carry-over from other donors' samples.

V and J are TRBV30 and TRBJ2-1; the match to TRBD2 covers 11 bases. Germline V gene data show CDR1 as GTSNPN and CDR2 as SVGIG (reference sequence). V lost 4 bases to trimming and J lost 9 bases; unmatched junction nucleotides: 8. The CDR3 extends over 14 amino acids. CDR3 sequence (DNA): TGTGCCTGGACCAGACTAGCGGGAACCTTTGAGCAGTTCTTC. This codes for CAWTRLAGTFEQFF. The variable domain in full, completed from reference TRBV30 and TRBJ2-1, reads SQTIHQWPATLVQPVGSPLSLECTVEGTSNPNLYWYRQAAGRGLQLLFYSVGIGQISSEVPQNLSASRPQDRQFILSSKKLLLSDSGFYLCAWTRLAGTFEQFFGPGTRLTVL.

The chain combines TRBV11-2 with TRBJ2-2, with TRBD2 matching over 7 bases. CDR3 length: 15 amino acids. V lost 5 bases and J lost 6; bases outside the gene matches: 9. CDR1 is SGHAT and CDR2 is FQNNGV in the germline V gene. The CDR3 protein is CASSRRGGGAGELFF. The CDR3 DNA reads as TGTGCCAGCAGCCGCCGGGGTGGGGGGGCCGGGGAGCTGTTTTTT.

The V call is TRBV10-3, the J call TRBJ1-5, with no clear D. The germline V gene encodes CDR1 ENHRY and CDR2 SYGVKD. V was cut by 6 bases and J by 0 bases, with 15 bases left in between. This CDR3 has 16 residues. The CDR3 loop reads CAIRDRVELSNQPQHF. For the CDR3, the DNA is TGTGCCATCAGGGACCGCGTGGAACTTAGCAATCAGCCCCAGCATTTT.

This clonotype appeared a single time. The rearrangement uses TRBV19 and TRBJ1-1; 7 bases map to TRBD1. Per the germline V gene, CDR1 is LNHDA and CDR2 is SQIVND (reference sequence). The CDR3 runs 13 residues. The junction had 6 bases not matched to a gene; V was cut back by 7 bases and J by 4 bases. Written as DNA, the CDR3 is TGTGCCAGTACCTACAGGGGAACCACTGAAGCTTTCTTT. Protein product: CASTYRGTTEAFF.

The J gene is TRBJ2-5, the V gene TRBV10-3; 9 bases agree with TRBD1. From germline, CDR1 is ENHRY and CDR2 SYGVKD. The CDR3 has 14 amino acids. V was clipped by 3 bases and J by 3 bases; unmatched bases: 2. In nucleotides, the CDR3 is TGTGCCATCAGTGACTGGACAGGGGAAGAGACCCAGTACTTC. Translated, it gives CAISDWTGEETQYF.

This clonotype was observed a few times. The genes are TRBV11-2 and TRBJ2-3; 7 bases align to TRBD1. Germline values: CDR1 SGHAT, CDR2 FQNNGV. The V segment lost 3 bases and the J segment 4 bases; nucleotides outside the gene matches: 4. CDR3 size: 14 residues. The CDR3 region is CASSFGDRADTQYF. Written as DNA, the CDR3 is TGTGCCAGCAGCTTCGGGGACAGAGCAGATACGCAGTATTTT.

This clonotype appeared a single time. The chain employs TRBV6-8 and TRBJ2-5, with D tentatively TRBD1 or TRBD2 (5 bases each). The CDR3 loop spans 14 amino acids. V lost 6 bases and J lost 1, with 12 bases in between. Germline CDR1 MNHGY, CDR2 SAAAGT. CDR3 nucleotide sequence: TGTGCCAGCAGACCCCCAGGGACCCAAGAGACCCAGTACTTC. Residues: CASRPPGTQETQYF.

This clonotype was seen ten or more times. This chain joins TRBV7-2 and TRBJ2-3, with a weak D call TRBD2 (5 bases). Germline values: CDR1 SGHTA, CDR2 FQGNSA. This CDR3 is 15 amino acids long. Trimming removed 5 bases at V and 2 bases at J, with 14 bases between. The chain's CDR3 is CASSPGRGNTDTQYF. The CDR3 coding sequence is TGTGCCAGCAGCCCCGGCCGGGGAAACACAGATACGCAGTATTTT.

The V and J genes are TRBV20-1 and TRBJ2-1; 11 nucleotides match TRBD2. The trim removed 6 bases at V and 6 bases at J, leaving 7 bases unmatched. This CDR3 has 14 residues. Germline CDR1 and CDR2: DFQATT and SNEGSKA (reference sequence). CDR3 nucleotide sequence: TGCAGTGCCATAGCGGGAGGGCCGGGCAATGAGCAGTTCTTC. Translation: CSAIAGGPGNEQFF.

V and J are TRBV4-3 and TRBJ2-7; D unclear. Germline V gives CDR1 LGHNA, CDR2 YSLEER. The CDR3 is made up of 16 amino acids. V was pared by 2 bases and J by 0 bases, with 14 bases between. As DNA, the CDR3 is TGCGCCAGCAGCCAAAGGACCGCGGTGAGCTCCTACGAGCAGTACGTC. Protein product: CASSQRTAVSSYEQYV.

Here the CDR3 DNA reads TGCGCCAGCAGCCCAAACCCACCTGGCTCCTACGAGCAGTACTTC. Its translation is CASSPNPPGSYEQYF. The V and J genes are TRBV4-3 and TRBJ2-7; D is ambiguous. The V end was cut by 4 bases, the J end by 0 bases, with 13 bases between. The CDR3 consists of 15 residues. The germline V gene encodes CDR1 LGHNA and CDR2 YSLEER.

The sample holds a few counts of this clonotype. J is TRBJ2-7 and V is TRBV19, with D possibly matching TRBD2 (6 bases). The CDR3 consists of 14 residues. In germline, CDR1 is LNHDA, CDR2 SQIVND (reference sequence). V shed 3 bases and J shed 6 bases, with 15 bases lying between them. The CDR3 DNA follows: TGTGCCAGTAGTATGGGCCAGGGAGGTGGCGAGCAGTACTTC. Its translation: CASSMGQGGGEQYF.

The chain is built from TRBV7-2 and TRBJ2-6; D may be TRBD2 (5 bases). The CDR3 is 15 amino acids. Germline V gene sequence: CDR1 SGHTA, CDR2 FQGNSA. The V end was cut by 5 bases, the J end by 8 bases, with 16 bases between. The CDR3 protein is CASSGKGVGTNVLTF. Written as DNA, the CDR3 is TGTGCCAGCAGCGGAAAGGGTGTCGGGACCAACGTCCTGACTTTC.

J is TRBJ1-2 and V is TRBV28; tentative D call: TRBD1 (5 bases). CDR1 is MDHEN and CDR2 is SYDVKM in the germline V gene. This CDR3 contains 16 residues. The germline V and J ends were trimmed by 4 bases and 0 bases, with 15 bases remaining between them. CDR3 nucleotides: TGTGCCAGCAGTTCCGGGGACGAACCGGCTAACTATGGCTACACCTTC. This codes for CASSSGDEPANYGYTF.

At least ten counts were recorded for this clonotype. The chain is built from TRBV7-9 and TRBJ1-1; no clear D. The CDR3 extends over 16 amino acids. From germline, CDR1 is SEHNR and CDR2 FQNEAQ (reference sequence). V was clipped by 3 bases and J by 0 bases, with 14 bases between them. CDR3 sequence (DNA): TGTGCCAGCAGCTTTCTACAGACTCGTATGAACACTGAAGCTTTCTTT. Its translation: CASSFLQTRMNTEAFF.

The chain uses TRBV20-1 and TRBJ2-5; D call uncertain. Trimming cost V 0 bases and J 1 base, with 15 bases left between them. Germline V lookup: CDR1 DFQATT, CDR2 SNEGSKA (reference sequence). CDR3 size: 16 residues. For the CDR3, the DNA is TGCAGTGCTAGAGATCTGACGCAACGCGTCCAAGAGACCCAGTACTTC. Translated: CSARDLTQRVQETQYF.

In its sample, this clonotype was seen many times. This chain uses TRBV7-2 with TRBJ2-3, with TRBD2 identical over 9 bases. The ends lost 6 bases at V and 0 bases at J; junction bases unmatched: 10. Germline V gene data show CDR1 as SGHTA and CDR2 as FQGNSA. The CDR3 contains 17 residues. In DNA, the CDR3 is TGTGCCAGCAGACCCCCCTATAGCGGGGGTAGCACAGATACGCAGTATTTT. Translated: CASRPPYSGGSTDTQYF.

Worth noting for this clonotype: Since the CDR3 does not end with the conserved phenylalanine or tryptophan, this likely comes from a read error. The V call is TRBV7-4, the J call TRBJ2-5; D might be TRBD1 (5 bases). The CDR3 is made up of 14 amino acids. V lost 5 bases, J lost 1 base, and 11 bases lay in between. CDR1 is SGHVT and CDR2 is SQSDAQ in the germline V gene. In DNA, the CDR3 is TGTGCCAGCAGCGCACCTGGGGCCCAAGAGACCCAGTACTTA. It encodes CASSAPGAQETQYL.

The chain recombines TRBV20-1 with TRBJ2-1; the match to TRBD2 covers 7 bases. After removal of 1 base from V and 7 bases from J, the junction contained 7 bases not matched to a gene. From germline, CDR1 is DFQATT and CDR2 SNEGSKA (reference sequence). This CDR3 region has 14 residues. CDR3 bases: TGCAGTGCTAGAGGGCGGGAGAGTTCGAATGAGCAGTTCTTC. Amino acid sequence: CSARGRESSNEQFF.

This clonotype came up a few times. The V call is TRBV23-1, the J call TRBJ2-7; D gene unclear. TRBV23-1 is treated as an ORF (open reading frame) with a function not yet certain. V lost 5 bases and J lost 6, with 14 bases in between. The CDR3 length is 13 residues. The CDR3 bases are TGCGCCAGCAGTTGGGGAACGGAAGGCGAGCAGTACGTC. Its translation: CASSWGTEGEQYV.

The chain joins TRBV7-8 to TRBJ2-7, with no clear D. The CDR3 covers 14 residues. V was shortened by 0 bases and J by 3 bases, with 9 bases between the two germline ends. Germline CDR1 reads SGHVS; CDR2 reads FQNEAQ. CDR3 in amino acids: CASSLADGHYEQYF. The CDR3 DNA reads TGTGCCAGCAGCTTAGCCGACGGCCACTACGAGCAGTACTTC.

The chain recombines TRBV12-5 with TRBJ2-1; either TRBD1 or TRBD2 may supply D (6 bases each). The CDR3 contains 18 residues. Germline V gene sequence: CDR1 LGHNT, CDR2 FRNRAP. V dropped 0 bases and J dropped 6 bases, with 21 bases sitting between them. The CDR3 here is CASGLVRFGGPRGNEQFF. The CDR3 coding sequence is TGTGCTAGTGGTTTGGTACGGTTCGGGGGCCCCCGGGGCAATGAGCAGTTCTTC.

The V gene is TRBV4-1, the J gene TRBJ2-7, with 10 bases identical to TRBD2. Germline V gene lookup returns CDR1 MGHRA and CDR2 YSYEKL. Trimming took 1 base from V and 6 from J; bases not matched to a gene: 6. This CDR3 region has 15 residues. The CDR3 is CASSQALAGVIEQYF. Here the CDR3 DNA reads TGCGCCAGCAGCCAAGCCCTAGCGGGAGTTATCGAGCAGTACTTC.

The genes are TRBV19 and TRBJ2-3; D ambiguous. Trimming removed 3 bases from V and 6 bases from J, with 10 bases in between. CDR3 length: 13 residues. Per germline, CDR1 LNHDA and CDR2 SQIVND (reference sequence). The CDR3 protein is CASSIMIGDTQYF. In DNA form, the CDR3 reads TGTGCCAGTAGTATCATGATTGGGGATACGCAGTATTTT.

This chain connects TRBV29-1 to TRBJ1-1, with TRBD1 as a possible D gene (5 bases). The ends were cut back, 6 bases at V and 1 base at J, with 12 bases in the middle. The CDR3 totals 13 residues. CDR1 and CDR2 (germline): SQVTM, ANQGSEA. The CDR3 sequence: CSVREFGNTEAFF. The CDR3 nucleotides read TGCAGCGTCAGGGAGTTTGGGAACACTGAAGCTTTCTTT.

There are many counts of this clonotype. The DNA for the CDR3 is TGTGCCAGCAGGCATAGCGGGAGGCTCAATGAGCAGTTCTTC. Protein: CASRHSGRLNEQFF. The chain recombines TRBV6-2 or TRBV6-3 with TRBJ2-1, with 10 bases identical to TRBD2. The CDR3 loop spans 14 amino acids. Trimming took 6 bases from V and 6 from J; bases not matched to a gene: 5. In germline, CDR1 is MNHEY, CDR2 SVGEGT.

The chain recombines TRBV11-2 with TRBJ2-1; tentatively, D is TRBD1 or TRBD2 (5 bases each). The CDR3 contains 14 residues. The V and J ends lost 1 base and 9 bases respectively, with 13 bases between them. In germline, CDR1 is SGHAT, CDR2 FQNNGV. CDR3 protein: CASSLGGGRVEQFF. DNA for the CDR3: TGTGCCAGCAGCTTAGGGGGCGGGCGGGTTGAGCAGTTCTTC.

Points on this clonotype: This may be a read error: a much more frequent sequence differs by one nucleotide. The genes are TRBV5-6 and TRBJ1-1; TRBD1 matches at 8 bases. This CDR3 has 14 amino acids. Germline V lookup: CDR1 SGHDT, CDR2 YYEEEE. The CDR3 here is CAGSRYDRGTEAFF. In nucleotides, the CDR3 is TGTGCCGGCAGCCGATATGACAGGGGCACTGAAGCTTTCTTT.

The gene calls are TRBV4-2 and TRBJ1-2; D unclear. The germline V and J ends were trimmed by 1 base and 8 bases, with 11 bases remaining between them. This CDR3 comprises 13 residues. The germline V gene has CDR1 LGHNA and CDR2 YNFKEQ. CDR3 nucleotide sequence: TGTGCCAGCAGCCAAGCTGTGGTTCGAGGCTACACCTTC. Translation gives CASSQAVVRGYTF.

DNA of the CDR3: TGTGCCAGCAGTTTGGGACAGGGGCCTGAAGCTTTCTTT. This gives the protein CASSLGQGPEAFF. The V and J genes are TRBV2 and TRBJ1-1, with TRBD1 matching 10 bases. The CDR3 loop spans 13 amino acids. V lost 5 bases to trimming and J lost 6 bases; unmatched junction nucleotides: 3. Per germline, CDR1 SNHLY and CDR2 FYNNEI.

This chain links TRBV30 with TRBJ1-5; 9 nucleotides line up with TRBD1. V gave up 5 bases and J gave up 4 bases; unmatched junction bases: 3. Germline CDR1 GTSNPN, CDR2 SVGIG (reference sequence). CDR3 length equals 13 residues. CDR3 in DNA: TGTGCCTGGGGGGGACAGGGAAATCAGCCCCAGCATTTT. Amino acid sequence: CAWGGQGNQPQHF.

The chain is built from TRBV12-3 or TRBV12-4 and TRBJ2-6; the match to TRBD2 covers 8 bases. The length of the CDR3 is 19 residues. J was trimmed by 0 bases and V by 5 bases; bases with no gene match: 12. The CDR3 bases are TGTGCCAGCAGTCCCCTTTTGGGCGGGAGGTCCTCTGGGGCCAACGTCCTGACTTTC. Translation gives CASSPLLGGRSSGANVLTF.